The 23 T cell receptor beta chains listed next were all sequenced from one sample in a study of cytomegalovirus exposure and HLA in healthy donors. The PCR was carried out with 60 Vbeta primers and 13 Jbeta primers. The assay was immunoSEQ multiplex PCR, and TCRdb's table has in-frame clones only and misses some. The sample lists approximately 150,000 clones; around four fifths were seen once. The specimen sequenced was PBMCs. These receptors were obtained from a girl under 18 in good health and CMV-seropositive.

The chain is built from TRBV7-6 and TRBJ1-5; tentatively, D is TRBD1 (5 bases). Trimming took off 5 bases at V and 4 bases at J, with 9 bases between the two ends. Germline V gives CDR1 SGHVS, CDR2 FNYEAQ. The CDR3 sequence is 13 residues long. The CDR3 DNA reads TGTGCCAGCAGCCCACAGGCAAATCAGCCCCAGCATTTT. Protein sequence: CASSPQANQPQHF.

The chain couples TRBV2 to TRBJ1-4; D not certain. The V end lost 2 bases, the J end lost 4 bases, and 8 bases lay between the germline ends. CDR3 size: 14 residues. Germline CDR1 is SNHLY and CDR2 is FYNNEI. In nucleotides, the CDR3 is TGTGCCAGCAGTGAACCAGTTCTTAATGAAAAACTGTTTTTT. Amino acid sequence: CASSEPVLNEKLFF.

The chain recombines TRBV6-5 with TRBJ1-1; maybe TRBD1 (5 bases). The CDR3 spans 13 residues. Germline V gene sequence: CDR1 MNHEY, CDR2 SVGAGI. Trimming cost V 6 bases and J 3 bases, with 11 bases left between them. CDR3 protein: CASRQTEYTEAFF. DNA of the CDR3: TGTGCCAGCAGACAGACAGAATACACTGAAGCTTTCTTT.

This chain uses TRBV5-1 with TRBJ2-2; 9 bases fit TRBD2. V gave up 3 bases and J gave up 1 base; unmatched junction bases: 4. CDR1 and CDR2 (germline): SGHRS, YFSETQ. This CDR3 is built from 16 residues. The CDR3 protein is CASSSLAGRNTGELFF. The CDR3 nucleotides read TGCGCCAGCAGCTCCCTAGCGGGGAGGAACACCGGGGAGCTGTTTTTT.

With regard to this clone: Distinct nucleotide sequences in the sample also encode this CDR3. The rearrangement joins TRBV7-9 to TRBJ1-1; D is unclear. Germline CDR1 is SEHNR and CDR2 is FQNEAQ (reference sequence). The CDR3 has 13 residues. V lost 5 bases and J 2 bases, leaving 9 bases between the germline ends. The CDR3: CASSPTGNTEAFF. The DNA of the CDR3 is TGTGCCAGCAGCCCCACGGGTAACACTGAAGCTTTCTTT. Looking up the rest from reference TRBV7-9 and TRBJ1-1 gives the full variable domain: DTGVSQNPRHKITKRGQNVTFRCDPISEHNRLYWYRQTLGQGPEFLTYFQNEAQLEKSRLLSDRFSAERPKGSFSTLEIQRTEQGDSAMYLCASSPTGNTEAFFGQGTRLTVV.

The chain employs TRBV2 and TRBJ2-1; TRBD2 matches at 12 bases. Germline V gene sequence: CDR1 SNHLY, CDR2 FYNNEI. The junction had 2 bases not matched to a gene; V was cut back by 8 bases and J by 0 bases. The CDR3 covers 15 residues. The CDR3 DNA reads as TGTGCCAGCGCTAGCGGGGGGGCCTCCTACAATGAGCAGTTCTTC. Amino acids: CASASGGASYNEQFF.

The chain employs TRBV4-2 and TRBJ1-1; D call uncertain. The CDR3 is made up of 13 amino acids. CDR1 and CDR2 (germline): LGHNA, YNFKEQ. The V gene lost 0 bases and the J gene lost 6 bases, with 8 bases spanning the gap. The CDR3 sequence is CASSQDPRAEAFF. CDR3 bases: TGTGCCAGCAGCCAAGATCCCCGGGCTGAAGCTTTCTTT.

This clone was seen more than once but under ten times. J is TRBJ1-5 and V is TRBV7-2; possibly TRBD1 for D (5 bases). The CDR3 has 15 amino acids. The germline gives CDR1 SGHTA, CDR2 FQGNSA. The V end was cut by 1 base, the J end by 0 bases, with 7 bases between. Here the CDR3 reads CASSLGTISNQPQHF. Here the CDR3 DNA reads TGTGCCAGCAGCTTAGGGACAATTAGCAATCAGCCCCAGCATTTT.

In DNA form, the CDR3 reads TGTGCCAGCAGCGCCGTAGGGGGCACTGAAGCTTTCTTT. This codes for CASSAVGGTEAFF. The V call is TRBV5-4, the J call TRBJ1-1; possibly TRBD1 for D (6 bases). The V gene's germline CDR1 is SGHNT and CDR2 YYREEE (reference sequence). The CDR3 extends over 13 amino acids. Trimming removed 4 bases from V and 4 bases from J, with 11 bases in between.

CDR3 DNA sequence: TGCGCCAGCAGCCATCCGGGGACAGGCAAAAACTATGGCTACACCTTC. Amino acid sequence: CASSHPGTGKNYGYTF. This sequence joins TRBV4-1 and TRBJ1-2, with TRBD1 identical over 8 bases. This CDR3 region has 16 residues. With V trimmed by 3 bases and J by 2 bases, 8 bases remained unmatched. The germline CDR1 and CDR2 sequences are MGHRA and YSYEKL.

The gene calls are TRBV2 and TRBJ2-7; 9 positions agree with TRBD1. V lost 5 bases to trimming and J lost 5 bases; unmatched junction nucleotides: 7. The CDR3 extends over 14 amino acids. Germline-derived CDR1 and CDR2 are SNHLY and FYNNEI. Written as DNA, the CDR3 is TGTGCCAGCAGTTACGGGACAGGGTCACACGAGCAGTACTTC. It translates to CASSYGTGSHEQYF.

This clone was counted a few times. The chain carries TRBV19 and TRBJ2-1; 10 positions agree with TRBD2. CDR3 length equals 16 residues. Trimming cost V 5 bases and J 0 bases; bases outside gene matches: 4. Germline V gene lookup returns CDR1 LNHDA and CDR2 SQIVND (reference sequence). The DNA of the CDR3 is TGTGCCAGTAGTTCAGTAGCGGGGGGCTCCTACAATGAGCAGTTCTTC. Amino acids: CASSSVAGGSYNEQFF. Complete variable domain (other parts from reference TRBV19 and TRBJ2-1): DGGITQSPKYLFRKEGQNVTLSCEQNLNHDAMYWYRQDPGQGLRLIYYSQIVNDFQKGDIAEGYSVSREKKESFPLTVTSAQKNPTAFYLCASSSVAGGSYNEQFFGPGTRLTVL.

V and J are TRBV6-6 and TRBJ1-1; D might be TRBD1 (5 bases). V dropped 4 bases and J dropped 8 bases, with 11 bases sitting between them. Germline CDR1 reads MNHNY; CDR2 reads SVGAGI (reference sequence). This CDR3 is 12 amino acids long. This CDR3 is CASSLKTAEAFF. Written as DNA, the CDR3 is TGTGCCAGCAGTTTGAAGACAGCCGAAGCTTTCTTT.

This clone rates as medium-sized. The chain links TRBV5-6 to TRBJ2-1, with D possibly TRBD1 on 5 matching bases. V was pared by 3 bases and J by 8 bases, with 12 bases between. The CDR3 loop spans 13 amino acids. Germline V gives CDR1 SGHDT, CDR2 YYEEEE. The CDR3 loop is CASSWATVHEQFF. In DNA, the CDR3 is TGTGCCAGCAGCTGGGCGACAGTCCATGAGCAGTTCTTC.

Concerning this clone itself: A read error may account for a junction end that differs from germline. The chain is built from TRBV7-7 and TRBJ2-1; the match to TRBD1 covers 7 bases. The CDR3 runs to 16 residues. CDR1 SSHAT and CDR2 FNYEAQ come from the germline V gene (reference sequence). CDR3 coding DNA: TGTGCTAGCAGCTTAGTACCGGGACAGACCTACAATGAGCAGTTCTTC. This translates into CASSLVPGQTYNEQFF.

This clone showed up just a few times. The chain carries TRBV7-6 and TRBJ2-2; 7 bases map to TRBD2. The V gene's germline CDR1 is SGHVS and CDR2 FNYEAQ. CDR3 length: 16 residues. The trim removed 4 bases at V and 5 bases at J, leaving 10 bases unmatched. The CDR3 reads CASSSRGSGWTGELFF. DNA of the CDR3: TGTGCCAGCAGCTCGCGGGGGTCGGGATGGACCGGGGAGCTGTTTTTT.

This chain links TRBV19 with TRBJ2-1, with 7 bases fitting TRBD1. Trimming at V came to 4 bases and at J to 3 bases, leaving 6 bases not matched to a gene. The CDR3 covers 15 residues. Germline CDR1 LNHDA, CDR2 SQIVND (reference sequence). CDR3 DNA sequence: TGTGCCAGTAGTAGTCCGGGACAGCACTACAATGAGCAGTTCTTC. Translation gives CASSSPGQHYNEQFF. The full variable domain, completed using reference TRBV19 and TRBJ2-1, is DGGITQSPKYLFRKEGQNVTLSCEQNLNHDAMYWYRQDPGQGLRLIYYSQIVNDFQKGDIAEGYSVSREKKESFPLTVTSAQKNPTAFYLCASSSPGQHYNEQFFGPGTRLTVL.

The chain recombines TRBV4-2 with TRBJ2-7, with 9 bases aligning to TRBD2. Germline CDR1 and CDR2: LGHNA and YNFKEQ. The CDR3 has 16 amino acids. V lost 1 base to trimming and J lost 6 bases; unmatched junction nucleotides: 10. In nucleotides, the CDR3 is TGTGCCAGCAGCCAAGGATGGGGACTAGCTTCTTGCGAGCAGTACTTC. Its protein is CASSQGWGLASCEQYF.

The chain recombines TRBV5-1 with TRBJ1-2; TRBD1 aligns across 8 bases. The CDR3 sequence is 18 residues long. Germline-derived CDR1 and CDR2 are SGHRS and YFSETQ. The trim removed 0 bases at V and 3 bases at J, leaving 13 bases unmatched. CDR3 bases: TGCGCCAGCAGCTTGGAAGTCAGGGGGCTGGGTCAGTACTATGGCTACACCTTC. As protein: CASSLEVRGLGQYYGYTF. Supplemented by reference TRBV5-1 and TRBJ1-2, the full variable domain reads KAGVTQTPRYLIKTRGQQVTLSCSPISGHRSVSWYQQTPGQGLQFLFEYFSETQRNKGNFPGRFSGRQFSNSRSEMNVSTLELGDSALYLCASSLEVRGLGQYYGYTFGSGTRLTVV.

V usage is TRBV28 and J usage is TRBJ1-1; TRBD1 might be the D (6 bases). V lost 3 bases and J lost 1, with 12 bases in between. The V gene's germline CDR1 is MDHEN and CDR2 SYDVKM. This CDR3 is built from 15 residues. CDR3 residues: CASSFIGGKNTEAFF. The CDR3 DNA reads TGTGCCAGCAGTTTTATTGGGGGCAAGAACACTGAAGCTTTCTTT.

V gene TRBV28 combines with J gene TRBJ2-1; 8 bases agree with TRBD1. Germline CDR1 MDHEN, CDR2 SYDVKM. The CDR3 length is 14 residues. Losses at the gene ends were 2 bases for V and 8 bases for J; bases not matched to a gene: 5. The CDR3 sequence: CASSLNRGSDEQFF. Here the CDR3 DNA reads TGTGCCAGCAGTTTAAACAGGGGGTCGGATGAGCAGTTCTTC. Full variable domain (remainder filled in from reference TRBV28 and TRBJ2-1): DVKVTQSSRYLVKRTGEKVFLECVQDMDHENMFWYRQDPGLGLRLIYFSYDVKMKEKGDIPEGYSVSREKKERFSLILESASTNQTSMYLCASSLNRGSDEQFFGPGTRLTVL.

The genes are TRBV6-6 and TRBJ2-1; 10 bases match TRBD1. V lost 5 bases to trimming and J lost 5 bases; unmatched junction nucleotides: 6. This CDR3 is built from 15 residues. Germline V gene sequence: CDR1 MNHNY, CDR2 SVGAGI (reference sequence). The CDR3 loop is CASSQTGTGDNEQFF. For the CDR3, the DNA is TGTGCCAGCAGTCAAACCGGGACAGGGGACAATGAGCAGTTCTTC.

This sequence joins TRBV6-1 and TRBJ2-7, with a tentative D call TRBD1 (6 bases). This CDR3 comprises 14 residues. V was pared by 4 bases and J by 5 bases, with 15 bases between. Looked up from germline, CDR1 is MNHNS and CDR2 is SASEGT. In DNA, the CDR3 is TGTGCCAGCAGTGGACGGACAGCACGACACGAGCAGTACTTC. This sequence encodes CASSGRTARHEQYF.